This passage covers 24 T cell receptor beta chains from one sample sequenced in a study of CD8 T cells in Susac syndrome (dated by TCRdb to the late 2010s). Receptor amplification or capture employed the immunoSEQ multiplex PCR assay. RNA was extracted using the RNeasy kit, and roughly 0.5 to 1 microgram was reverse transcribed with random hexamers. TCRdb's own reprocessing of the public reads used fastp at Q25 and MiXCR and kept productive beta chains. Each CDR3 protein gets just one entry, which takes the most common genes and DNA from the rows behind it. In all, the sample holds about 300,000 distinct CDR3 sequences, and over 75% of those were seen once. The top ten clones comprise roughly 0.22% of the sample. Material: CD8+ T cells from PBMCs. These receptor sequences come from a human donor with multiple sclerosis.

The rearrangement links TRBV13 to TRBJ2-2; 7 bases line up with TRBD2. V was pared by 4 bases and J by 3 bases, with 17 bases of the junction left unmatched. The germline CDR1 and CDR2 sequences are PRHDT and FYEKMQ (reference sequence). The CDR3 has 19 residues. This CDR3 is CASSSRLALAGHYTGELFF. As DNA, the CDR3 is TGTGCCAGCAGCTCGCGACTAGCCCTCGCGGGCCACTACACCGGGGAGCTGTTTTTT.

This chain connects TRBV28 to TRBJ2-3; 12 nucleotides align to TRBD2. The CDR3 is made up of 16 amino acids. Per the germline V gene, CDR1 is MDHEN and CDR2 is SYDVKM. J gave up 2 bases and V 4 bases, and 4 bases lay outside the gene matches. The CDR3 spells CASSSLAGGPTDTQYF. CDR3 nucleotide sequence: TGTGCCAGCAGTTCTCTAGCGGGAGGGCCCACAGATACGCAGTATTTT.

V is TRBV27 and J is TRBJ2-3; D remains ambiguous. Trimming took 3 bases from V and 3 from J, leaving 10 bases between them. Germline lookup yields CDR1 MNHEY and CDR2 SMNVEV (reference sequence). CDR3 size: 14 residues. The CDR3 DNA reads as TGTGCCAGCAGTTTTCAGAGGCGTACAGATACGCAGTATTTT. This gives the protein CASSFQRRTDTQYF.

This clonotype showed up just once. V gene TRBV15 combines with J gene TRBJ1-1, with D unclear. The CDR3 spans 17 residues. Germline loops: CDR1 LNHNV, CDR2 YYDKDF (reference sequence). V was pared by 7 bases and J by 0 bases, with 21 bases between. The DNA of the CDR3 is TGTGCCACCACCCAGTTGGGCTACCGCGCAATGAACACTGAAGCTTTCTTT. Its protein is CATTQLGYRAMNTEAFF.

This rearrangement joins TRBV7-9 to TRBJ2-1, with 9 positions matching TRBD1. The ends lost 5 bases at V and 5 bases at J; junction bases unmatched: 13. CDR1 and CDR2 (germline): SEHNR, FQNEAQ (reference sequence). The CDR3 has 17 residues. CDR3 amino acids: CASSPGLQGAPHNEQFF. Here the CDR3 DNA reads TGTGCCAGCAGCCCGGGATTACAGGGGGCTCCCCACAATGAGCAGTTCTTC.

The chain recombines TRBV29-1 with TRBJ2-7; D gene unclear. V lost 5 bases and J 5 bases, leaving 7 bases between the germline ends. This CDR3 spans 10 amino acids. Per germline, CDR1 SQVTM and CDR2 ANQGSEA. CDR3: CSVLAHEQYF. The CDR3 bases are TGCAGCGTTCTTGCCCACGAGCAGTACTTC.

The V gene is TRBV5-1, the J gene TRBJ1-1; D uncertain. This CDR3 is 16 amino acids long. From germline, CDR1 is SGHRS and CDR2 YFSETQ. Trimming took 0 bases from V and 0 from J, leaving 12 bases between them. The CDR3 nucleotides read TGCGCCAGCAGCTTGGGCCGGCAGGCTTTGAACACTGAAGCTTTCTTT. This translates into CASSLGRQALNTEAFF.

This chain joins TRBV4-1 and TRBJ2-7, with TRBD2 matching 12 bases. CDR3 length: 17 amino acids. The V and J ends lost 0 bases and 3 bases, in that order; junction bases with no gene match: 6. Germline V CDR1 and CDR2: MGHRA, YSYEKL. For the CDR3, the DNA is TGCGCCAGCAGCCAAGATCTTCGACTAGCGGGAGTCTACGAGCAGTACTTC. Its translation is CASSQDLRLAGVYEQYF.

The V call is TRBV3-1, the J call TRBJ2-7; 11 nucleotides agree with TRBD2. V shed 4 bases, J shed 2 bases, and the junction held 10 bases outside the gene matches. The CDR3 length is 17 residues. Per germline, CDR1 LGHDT and CDR2 YNNKEL (reference sequence). CDR3 region: CASSRGAASGRPYEQYF. In DNA form, the CDR3 reads TGTGCCAGCAGCCGGGGAGCGGCTAGCGGGAGGCCCTACGAGCAGTACTTC.

Notes on this clonotype: A read error may produce the germline difference seen at one junction end. This chain joins TRBV7-8 and TRBJ1-2, with D unclear. CDR3 length: 9 residues. Per germline, CDR1 SGHVS and CDR2 FQNEAQ. The CDR3 sequence: CASSPDLPF. CDR3 in DNA: TGTGCCAGCAGCCCGGACCTCCCCTTC.

For the CDR3, the DNA is TGTGCCAGCAGCTTACCCGGACTAGCGGGCCCCTACGAGCAGTACTTC. It specifies CASSLPGLAGPYEQYF. V is TRBV27 and J is TRBJ2-7, with TRBD2 matching 11 bases. The CDR3 extends over 16 amino acids. J lost 2 bases, V lost 6 bases, and 9 bases had no gene match. In germline, CDR1 is MNHEY, CDR2 SMNVEV (reference sequence).

V and J are TRBV27 and TRBJ2-7, with 10 bases aligning to TRBD2. Germline CDR1 and CDR2: MNHEY and SMNVEV (reference sequence). Germline trimming cut 2 bases from V and 4 bases from J; bases unmatched to any gene: 8. The CDR3 extends over 16 amino acids. The CDR3 DNA reads TGTGCCAGCAGTTTAGACTCCGGGACTAGCGTATACGAGCAGTACTTC. Its translation: CASSLDSGTSVYEQYF.

This rearrangement joins TRBV5-6 to TRBJ1-1, with TRBD1 matching 7 bases. Germline CDR1 SGHDT, CDR2 YYEEEE. The CDR3 length is 15 residues. V shed 1 base, J shed 0 bases, and the junction held 3 bases outside the gene matches. Written as DNA, the CDR3 is TGTGCCAGCAGCTTGTTGGGACAGATGAACACTGAAGCTTTCTTT. This codes for CASSLLGQMNTEAFF.

The chain is built from TRBV4-1 and TRBJ1-2; D remains ambiguous. V was cut by 0 bases and J by 4 bases, with 12 bases left in between. This CDR3 comprises 15 residues. CDR1 is MGHRA, CDR2 YSYEKL, per germline. CDR3 amino acids: CASSQEKRSFYGYTF. For the CDR3, the DNA is TGCGCCAGCAGCCAAGAAAAAAGGAGTTTCTATGGCTACACCTTC.

V and J are TRBV30 and TRBJ1-5; the D is unclear. The germline CDR1 and CDR2 sequences are GTSNPN and SVGIG (reference sequence). The CDR3 length is 13 residues. Trimming pared 2 bases from V and 4 bases from J, leaving 9 bases between. Here the CDR3 DNA reads TGTGCCTGGAGTACCACAGAGAATCAGCCCCAGCATTTT. Translation gives CAWSTTENQPQHF.

This chain joins TRBV19 and TRBJ2-7, with 10 nucleotides matching TRBD2. With 6 bases clipped from V and 2 bases from J, the junction kept 7 bases outside the gene matches. Germline loops: CDR1 LNHDA, CDR2 SQIVND (reference sequence). This CDR3 is built from 15 residues. The CDR3 loop is CASSVGLAVTYEQYF. DNA for the CDR3: TGTGCCAGTAGCGTCGGACTAGCGGTAACCTACGAGCAGTACTTC.

The chain carries TRBV28 and TRBJ2-7, with 9 nucleotides matching TRBD2. Germline CDR1 is MDHEN and CDR2 is SYDVKM. There are 15 residues in the CDR3. With 3 bases clipped from V and 2 bases from J, the junction kept 5 bases outside the gene matches. CDR3 amino acids: CASSFRAGGTYEQYF. In DNA form, the CDR3 reads TGTGCCAGCAGTTTTCGAGCGGGAGGTACCTACGAGCAGTACTTC.

The chain employs TRBV12-3 or TRBV12-4 and TRBJ2-1; the match to TRBD1 covers 9 bases. The junction had 11 bases not matched to a gene; V was cut back by 7 bases and J by 4 bases. CDR3 length: 16 residues. The CDR3 region is CASTRPGTGWYNEQFF. DNA for the CDR3: TGTGCCAGCACCAGGCCCGGGACAGGGTGGTACAATGAGCAGTTCTTC.

The CDR3 protein is CASSPTVSSNQPQHF. DNA for the CDR3: TGTGCCAGCAGCCCCACGGTATCTTCCAATCAGCCCCAGCATTTT. The chain uses TRBV6-1 and TRBJ1-5; D is unresolved. Trimming removed 6 bases from V and 3 bases from J, with 15 bases in between. Looked up from germline, CDR1 is MNHNS and CDR2 is SASEGT. The CDR3 contains 15 residues.

The chain links TRBV5-1 to TRBJ2-7, with D tentatively TRBD2 (6 bases). Deletions cut 4 bases from V and 2 bases from J, with 13 bases between. The CDR3 sequence is 14 residues long. The germline gives CDR1 SGHRS, CDR2 YFSETQ. The CDR3 DNA reads TGCGCCAGCAGCCCAGGAGGCGGGACCTACGAGCAGTACTTC. Translating gives CASSPGGGTYEQYF.

The chain couples TRBV28 to TRBJ2-3; 10 bases line up with TRBD1. Germline V CDR1 and CDR2: MDHEN, SYDVKM. CDR3 length: 20 amino acids. Germline trimming cut 3 bases from V and 0 bases from J; bases unmatched to any gene: 15. CDR3 DNA: TGTGCCAGCAGTTTGCCGCGAGGCATCGACAGGGGGCCAAGCACAGATACGCAGTATTTT. It is translated as CASSLPRGIDRGPSTDTQYF.

This chain uses TRBV5-1 with TRBJ1-1; 7 bases fit TRBD1. The junction had 9 bases not matched to a gene; V was cut back by 4 bases and J by 3 bases. Germline lookup yields CDR1 SGHRS and CDR2 YFSETQ. The CDR3 is 15 amino acids. CDR3 coding DNA: TGCGCCAGCAGCCCCGACAGGGAAGGCGACACTGAAGCTTTCTTT. Translated: CASSPDREGDTEAFF.

This chain uses TRBV20-1 with TRBJ1-1, with D perhaps TRBD1 (6 bases). The CDR3 runs to 16 residues. Germline V lookup: CDR1 DFQATT, CDR2 SNEGSKA (reference sequence). Trimming removed 1 base at V and 4 bases at J, with 19 bases between. The CDR3 DNA sequence: TGCAGTGCTAGAGGGGCGACAGGCGGGTGGGGCACTGAAGCTTTCTTT. This codes for CSARGATGGWGTEAFF.

This clonotype showed up just a few times. This chain uses TRBV19 with TRBJ2-1; the D gene is possibly TRBD2 (5 bases). V was pared by 3 bases and J by 0 bases, with 9 bases between. The CDR3 consists of 15 residues. Germline V gene sequence: CDR1 LNHDA, CDR2 SQIVND (reference sequence). CDR3 nucleotides: TGTGCCAGTAGTATTTCTGGGAGCTCCTACAATGAGCAGTTCTTC. Translated, it gives CASSISGSSYNEQFF.